This TCR beta chain was captured in a study of blood T cell repertoires in COVID-19. Study overall: The analysed material was cDNA or gDNA that came from T cells, B-cell-depleted T cells, or PBMCs.

This CDR3 contains 14 residues. The method was immunoSEQ multiplex PCR; TCRdb's version includes in-frame clones alone and lacks a portion of them. The sample contains 300,000 to 400,000 clones, around nine tenths of which appear only once. Sequencing used peripheral blood. The rearrangement joins TRBV21-1 to TRBJ2-7; the table's D call TRBD1 went unverified against the DNA. TRBV21-1 is assigned pseudogene status. The clonotype comes from a young woman who had recovered from COVID-19. In DNA, the CDR3 is TGTGCCACACATTGGGGACAGCACTCCTACGAGCAGTACGTC. Protein: CATHWGQHSYEQYV.